These 7 T cell receptor beta chains share one sample of origin, sequenced in a study of cytomegalovirus exposure and HLA in healthy donors. TCRdb keeps only in-frame clones here, not all; method: immunoSEQ multiplex PCR. The sample lists over 130,000 clones; more than 75% were seen once. The specimen was PBMCs. Receptors were obtained from a man aged 18 to 29 in good health and CMV-seropositive.

The chain is built from TRBV30 and TRBJ2-7; TRBD1 matches at 9 bases. V lost 8 bases to trimming and J lost 0 bases; unmatched junction nucleotides: 20. CDR3 size: 18 residues. Germline CDR1 and CDR2: GTSNPN and SVGIG (reference sequence). CDR3 coding DNA: TGTGCCGGAGGCCCGTGGTCGGGACAGGGACCAAGCTCCTACGAGCAGTACTTC. This encodes CAGGPWSGQGPSSYEQYF.

In this sample, this clone turned up a few times. This chain connects TRBV19 to TRBJ2-7; TRBD1 agrees at 10 bases. The germline CDR1 and CDR2 sequences are LNHDA and SQIVND (reference sequence). Losses at the gene ends were 3 bases for V and 3 bases for J; bases not matched to a gene: 2. There are 14 residues in the CDR3. CDR3 sequence: CASSMGTGDYEQYF. For the CDR3, the DNA is TGTGCCAGTAGTATGGGGACAGGGGACTACGAGCAGTACTTC.

The chain has TRBV1 and TRBJ2-1; the table's D gene call, TRBD2, was not cross checked with the DNA. TRBV1 counts as a pseudogene. The CDR3 totals 17 residues. This CDR3 is CTSSQESRRRELSEQFF. DNA of the CDR3: TGCACCAGCAGCCAAGAGTCCCGGAGGCGGGAGTTATCTGAGCAGTTCTTC.

This rearrangement joins TRBV5-4 to TRBJ2-1; TRBD1 aligns across 7 bases. J lost 2 bases, V lost 4 bases, and 9 bases had no gene match. Looked up from germline, CDR1 is SGHNT and CDR2 is YYREEE (reference sequence). The CDR3 spans 16 residues. DNA for the CDR3: TGTGCCAGCAGCCAGTCGACAGGGATGACCTACAATGAGCAGTTCTTC. It specifies CASSQSTGMTYNEQFF.

This clone was detected only a few times. This chain connects TRBV11-2 to TRBJ1-1; D perhaps matches TRBD1 (5 bases). V lost 5 bases, J lost 8 bases, and 12 bases lay in between. The CDR3 covers 12 residues. Germline V gene sequence: CDR1 SGHAT, CDR2 FQNNGV. This chain's CDR3 is CASSPTGLEAFF. For the CDR3, the DNA is TGTGCCAGCAGCCCCACAGGTTTAGAAGCTTTCTTT. Together with reference TRBV11-2 and TRBJ1-1, the CDR3 gives the full variable domain: EAGVAQSPRYKIIEKRQSVAFWCNPISGHATLYWYQQILGQGPKLLIQFQNNGVVDDSQLPKDRFSAERLKGVDSTLKIQPAKLEDSAVYLCASSPTGLEAFFGQGTRLTVV.

The V gene is TRBV18, the J gene TRBJ2-1, with D possibly matching TRBD1 (6 bases). This CDR3 spans 12 amino acids. Germline V lookup: CDR1 KGHSH, CDR2 LQKENI. Trimming cost V 5 bases and J 9 bases, with 11 bases left between them. The CDR3 nucleotides read TGTGCCAGCTCAGGGACAATCAGTGAGCAGTTCTTC. Translation gives CASSGTISEQFF.

This clone was seen a few times. V is TRBV5-6 and J is TRBJ2-2; TRBD1 aligns across 8 bases. The CDR3 is 14 amino acids. Trimming at V came to 2 bases and at J to 5 bases, leaving 2 bases not matched to a gene. In germline, CDR1 is SGHDT, CDR2 YYEEEE. CDR3 region: CASSFNRGTGELFF. The CDR3 DNA reads TGTGCCAGCAGCTTCAACAGGGGGACCGGGGAGCTGTTTTTT. The whole variable domain, remainder taken from reference TRBV5-6 and TRBJ2-2, is DAGVTQSPTHLIKTRGQQVTLRCSPKSGHDTVSWYQQALGQGPQFIFQYYEEEERQRGNFPDRFSGHQFPNYSSELNVNALLLGDSALYLCASSFNRGTGELFFGEGSRLTVL.